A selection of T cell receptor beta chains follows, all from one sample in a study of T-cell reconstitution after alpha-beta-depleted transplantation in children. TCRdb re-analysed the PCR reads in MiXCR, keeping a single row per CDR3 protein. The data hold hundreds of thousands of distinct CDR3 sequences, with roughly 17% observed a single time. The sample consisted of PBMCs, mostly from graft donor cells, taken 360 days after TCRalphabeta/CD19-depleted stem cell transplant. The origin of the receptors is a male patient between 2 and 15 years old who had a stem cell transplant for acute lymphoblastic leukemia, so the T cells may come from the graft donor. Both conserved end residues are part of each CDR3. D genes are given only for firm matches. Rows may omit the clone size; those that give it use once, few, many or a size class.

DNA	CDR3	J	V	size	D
TGCAGCGTTGGACAAGTGTTTGGGGATACGCAGTATTTT	CSVGQVFGDTQYF	TRBJ2-3	TRBV29-1	few	-
TGTGCCATCTCCAATTTCGGTGCAGGGGGCGTTGGTCAGCCCCAGCATTTT	CAISNFGAGGVGQPQHF	TRBJ1-5	TRBV28	-	TRBD1
TGTGCCAGCAGCTTATACAATTCACCCCTCCACTTT	CASSLYNSPLHF	TRBJ1-6	TRBV11-2	-	-
TGTGCCAGCAGCCGGGATCAGGTTGTGAACATTCAGTACTTC	CASSRDQVVNIQYF	TRBJ2-4	TRBV28	many	-
TGTGCCAGCAGTTTGGAGCGGTATGGCGAGCAGTACTTC	CASSLERYGEQYF	TRBJ2-7	TRBV27	-	-
TGTGCCAGCAGCGGCAACTACGAGCAGTACTTC	CASSGNYEQYF	TRBJ2-7	TRBV5-6	many	-
TGTGCCAGCAGCGTAGCTGGAAGAGAGACCCAGTACTTC	CASSVAGRETQYF	TRBJ2-5	TRBV9	many	-
TGTGCCAGCAGTTCCCCCGGGCCCTTCCATGAGCAGTTCTTC	CASSSPGPFHEQFF	TRBJ2-1	TRBV12-3/TRBV12-4	-	-
TGTGCCACCAGTGGCCCCGACAGCGCAGCCCCAGACTACAATGAGCAGTTCTTC	CATSGPDSAAPDYNEQFF	TRBJ2-1	TRBV24-1	few	-
TGTGCCAGCAGTTTAGAGGGCGAAATCGGGAGCACAGATACGCAGTATTTT	CASSLEGEIGSTDTQYF	TRBJ2-3	TRBV28	few	-
TGTGCCAGCAGCTTCCCCGGACTCCATGAGCAGTTCTTC	CASSFPGLHEQFF	TRBJ2-1	TRBV7-2	few	-
TGTGCCAGCAGCTTCGGGGAGATTCACGAGCAGTACTTC	CASSFGEIHEQYF	TRBJ2-7	TRBV5-6	few	-
TGCAGTGCTGATAACAGGGGCGAGGGGGAGCAGTACTTC	CSADNRGEGEQYF	TRBJ2-7	TRBV20-1	-	TRBD1
TGTGCCATCAGCCTACAGGACACCGGGGAGCTGTTTTTT	CAISLQDTGELFF	TRBJ2-2	TRBV10-3	many	-
TGTGCCAGCAGCCAATGGACTAGCGCTAGCACAGATACGCAGTATTTT	CASSQWTSASTDTQYF	TRBJ2-3	TRBV4-2	-	TRBD2
TGTGCCAGCAGCCCCTCGACAGGGTTGTACGAGCAGTACTTC	CASSPSTGLYEQYF	TRBJ2-7	TRBV12-3/TRBV12-4	many	TRBD1
TGTGCCAGCAGAGCCGGGACAGGCATTAATGAAAAACTGTTTTTT	CASRAGTGINEKLFF	TRBJ1-4	TRBV6-2/TRBV6-3	-	TRBD1
TGTGCCAGCAGCTTCCGTCGGACAGGGGGCTACTACGAGCAGTACTTC	CASSFRRTGGYYEQYF	TRBJ2-7	TRBV5-5	few	TRBD1
TGTGCCAGCAGCCAAGCTACCCAGGGGGTCTTGGACAATGAGCAGTTCTTC	CASSQATQGVLDNEQFF	TRBJ2-1	TRBV4-2	few	TRBD1
TGTGCCAGCAGAGGGACTAGCGGGAGGAAGTGGAATGAGCAGTTCTTC	CASRGTSGRKWNEQFF	TRBJ2-1	TRBV12-3/TRBV12-4	-	TRBD2
TGTGCCATCAGTTCGACAGGGGCGGACGGGGAGCTGTTTTTT	CAISSTGADGELFF	TRBJ2-2	TRBV10-3	-	TRBD1
TGCGCCAGCAGCTTGGTCGGGGGGGTCCTCACAGATACGCAGTATTTT	CASSLVGGVLTDTQYF	TRBJ2-3	TRBV5-1	few	TRBD2
TGCAGTTCACAATCCCCGGATCCCTCCTACGAGCAGTACTTC	CSSQSPDPSYEQYF	TRBJ2-7	TRBV20-1	few	-
TGTGCCAGCAGCACTCCACGTGGTCGGGTCACTGAAGCTTTCTTT	CASSTPRGRVTEAFF	TRBJ1-1	TRBV11-2	-	-
TGTGCCATCAGTGAGCCATCGGGAGCGGGAGGGGCAGATACGCAGTATTTT	CAISEPSGAGGADTQYF	TRBJ2-3	TRBV10-3	few	TRBD2
TGCAGTGCTAGGGCAGACGGACTCTCCTACGAGCAGTACTTC	CSARADGLSYEQYF	TRBJ2-7	TRBV20-1	-	-
TGTGCCAGCTCAACTACAGAGACAGGCGTATCCTACGAGCAGTACTTC	CASSTTETGVSYEQYF	TRBJ2-7	TRBV18	few	-
TGCAGCGTTGAGAGCCTAGCCGTCGAAAATACGCAGTATTTT	CSVESLAVENTQYF	TRBJ2-3	TRBV29-1	few	-
TGCGCCAGCAGCACACCCAGCGAGGGCAGGGGGAGAAACACTGAAGCTTTCTTT	CASSTPSEGRGRNTEAFF	TRBJ1-1	TRBV4-1	-	TRBD1
TGCGCCAGCAGTTCGCGACAGGGACTCTACAATGAGCAGTTCTTC	CASSSRQGLYNEQFF	TRBJ2-1	TRBV5-1	-	-
TGCAGTGCTAGTAAGACTAGCGGGAGCAGGAATGAGCAGTTCTTC	CSASKTSGSRNEQFF	TRBJ2-1	TRBV20-1	few	TRBD2
TGTGCCAGCAGCCAACTTGACGGTGGCTACACCTTC	CASSQLDGGYTF	TRBJ1-2	TRBV3-1	-	-
TGCGCCAGCAGCCCGGGACTTGGAGCGGATACGCAGTATTTT	CASSPGLGADTQYF	TRBJ2-3	TRBV5-1	few	-
TGTGCCAGCAGTATGGGGACTACCTACCGCACAGATACGCAGTATTTT	CASSMGTTYRTDTQYF	TRBJ2-3	TRBV28	few	TRBD2
TGTGCCAGCAGCGTGACAGTTTTGGAGACCCAGTACTTC	CASSVTVLETQYF	TRBJ2-5	TRBV5-5	-	-
TGCAGTGCCCCAGGGGTCCCCGGGGAGCTGTTTTTT	CSAPGVPGELFF	TRBJ2-2	TRBV20-1	few	-
TGTGCCACCAGCAGGGTCCTAGCGGGAGCTCTCAATGAGCAGTTCTTC	CATSRVLAGALNEQFF	TRBJ2-1	TRBV15	-	TRBD2
TGTGCCAGCAGTTTCGGTCAGGATGGAGACTATGGCTACACCTTC	CASSFGQDGDYGYTF	TRBJ1-2	TRBV28	-	-
TGCGCCAGCAGCTACACAGGGGACCCCTACGAGCAGTACTTC	CASSYTGDPYEQYF	TRBJ2-7	TRBV5-1	many	TRBD1
TGCAGCGTTGACAGGAAGAACACTGAAGCTTTCTTT	CSVDRKNTEAFF	TRBJ1-1	TRBV29-1	few	-
TGTGCCAGCATAAGATGGGGGGCTAGCGGGATCTCCTACAATGAGCAGTTCTTC	CASIRWGASGISYNEQFF	TRBJ2-1	TRBV2	many	TRBD2
TGTGCCAGCAGCTTAGGCTCCGGGGGGACTAATGAAAAACTGTTTTTT	CASSLGSGGTNEKLFF	TRBJ1-4	TRBV7-9	many	-
TGCGCCAGCAGCCATGTGGGCCGGGACACCTACTACAATGAGCAGTTCTTC	CASSHVGRDTYYNEQFF	TRBJ2-1	TRBV4-1	few	-
TGTGCCAGCAGTTCTGCTTTCGAGCGGGAGCAGTTCTTC	CASSSAFEREQFF	TRBJ2-1	TRBV6-2/TRBV6-3	-	-
TGTGCCAGCAGCCAAGATATTCTAGCGGGAGATGAGCAGTTCTTC	CASSQDILAGDEQFF	TRBJ2-1	TRBV4-2	few	TRBD2
TGTGCCAGCAGCCAAGAAGTACAGGGCGCAGATACGCAGTATTTT	CASSQEVQGADTQYF	TRBJ2-3	TRBV4-2	many	-
TGTGCCAGCAGCCCGGTCGCGGTGCGGGACAGGGGGCACTACGAGCAGTACTTC	CASSPVAVRDRGHYEQYF	TRBJ2-7	TRBV11-1	-	TRBD1
TGCGCCAGCAGCACTGGGACAGGTCACTACGAGCAGTACTTC	CASSTGTGHYEQYF	TRBJ2-7	TRBV5-1	-	TRBD1
TGTGCCAGCAGCTTATATGGGGATTGGGATAGCGGGAGTACTCGAAATGAGCAGTTCTTC	CASSLYGDWDSGSTRNEQFF	TRBJ2-1	TRBV11-2	few	TRBD2
TGTGCCAGCAGCCACTACCCAACCGGGACAGGGCGGGATAGCAATCAGCCCCAGCATTTT	CASSHYPTGTGRDSNQPQHF	TRBJ1-5	TRBV3-1	few	TRBD1
TGTGCCAGCAGTCCGTACACAGATACGCAGTATTTT	CASSPYTDTQYF	TRBJ2-3	TRBV6-2/TRBV6-3	many	-
TGTGCCAGCAGGGAACGGCGGGCGTCCCCTACAGATACGCAGTATTTT	CASRERRASPTDTQYF	TRBJ2-3	TRBV2	few	-